Below are 25 T cell receptor beta chains sequenced from a single sample in a study of human T cells and chemical hapten exposure. TCRdb reprocessed the RACE reads with MiXCR, giving one entry per CDR3 protein. The sample records 250,000 to 300,000 distinct CDR3 sequences, just under 8% being singletons. Stated time point: pre-sensitization, week 0. Treatment defined: therapeutic diphenylcyclopropenone sensitization with weekly scalp DPC. Sample: whole blood, taken in connection with sensitization to the hapten diphenylcyclopropenone (DPC). The receptor set was obtained from a man between 18 and 35 years old with alopecia areata. Some clones in this sample may be carry-over from other donors' samples.

V usage is TRBV6-1 and J usage is TRBJ1-4; 11 bases are shared with TRBD1. There are 18 residues in the CDR3. V was clipped by 3 bases and J by 0 bases; unmatched bases: 6. CDR1 MNHNS and CDR2 SASEGT come from the germline V gene. The CDR3 loop reads CASSERTGGSPTNEKLFF. Written as DNA, the CDR3 is TGTGCCAGCAGTGAGCGGACAGGGGGCTCCCCAACTAATGAAAAACTGTTTTTT.

This chain connects TRBV5-1 to TRBJ2-1; D perhaps matches TRBD1 (5 bases). This CDR3 has 15 amino acids. The germline V gene has CDR1 SGHRS and CDR2 YFSETQ. The germline V and J ends were trimmed by 1 base and 8 bases, with 16 bases remaining between them. The CDR3 DNA follows: TGCGCCAGCAGCTTGCCGCGCGTGGGGCCGGATGAGCAGTTCTTC. Its protein is CASSLPRVGPDEQFF.

This clonotype has a count of ten or more. V gene TRBV7-7 combines with J gene TRBJ2-5, with a tentative D call TRBD1 (5 bases). V lost 1 base, J lost 2 bases, and 8 bases lay in between. The CDR3 has 14 residues. Germline V CDR1 and CDR2: SSHAT, FNYEAQ (reference sequence). CDR3 in DNA: TGTGCCAGCAGCTTAGGATCAGGGCAAGAGACCCAGTACTTC. Protein: CASSLGSGQETQYF.

This clonotype was seen only a few times. The V gene is TRBV11-2, the J gene TRBJ1-2, with 8 bases matching TRBD1. Germline CDR1 and CDR2: SGHAT and FQNNGV. This CDR3 has 14 residues. Losses at the gene ends were 4 bases for V and 0 bases for J; bases not matched to a gene: 1. In DNA, the CDR3 is TGTGCCAGCAGCTCAGGGGGCTCTAACTATGGCTACACCTTC. It encodes CASSSGGSNYGYTF.

V gene TRBV6-2 or TRBV6-3 combines with J gene TRBJ2-1; 8 bases line up with TRBD1. In germline, CDR1 is MNHEY, CDR2 SVGEGT. V was pared by 7 bases and J by 8 bases, with 13 bases of the junction left unmatched. This CDR3 has 15 residues. CDR3 amino acids: CASTHRETGVYEQFF. Written as DNA, the CDR3 is TGTGCCAGCACCCACAGGGAGACAGGGGTCTATGAGCAGTTCTTC.

The chain uses TRBV28 and TRBJ2-6, with D maybe TRBD1 (6 bases). The CDR3 loop spans 15 amino acids. Germline loops: CDR1 MDHEN, CDR2 SYDVKM. V was trimmed by 3 bases and J by 4 bases, leaving 10 bases between them. The CDR3 region has the DNA TGTGCCAGCAGTTTTTACAGGGTCGGGGCCAACGTCCTGACTTTC. Protein sequence: CASSFYRVGANVLTF.

V usage is TRBV27 and J usage is TRBJ2-5; 7 nucleotides match TRBD2. Germline V gene data show CDR1 as MNHEY and CDR2 as SMNVEV (reference sequence). The V and J ends lost 4 bases and 4 bases, in that order; junction bases with no gene match: 6. The CDR3 length is 14 residues. This CDR3 reads CASSSTSVPETQYF. The CDR3 coding sequence is TGTGCCAGCAGTTCCACTAGCGTCCCAGAGACCCAGTACTTC.

This clonotype was counted a few times. This sequence joins TRBV9 and TRBJ2-1, with 8 bases lining up with TRBD1. The V segment lost 3 bases and the J segment 5 bases; nucleotides outside the gene matches: 4. The CDR3 covers 14 residues. Germline CDR1 and CDR2: SGDLS and YYNGEE. This CDR3 is CASSGGQGHNEQFF. CDR3 coding DNA: TGTGCCAGCAGCGGTGGACAGGGTCACAATGAGCAGTTCTTC.

This clonotype was counted a few times. The CDR3 sequence: CASSLEGLKSSGNTIYF. The CDR3 DNA follows: TGTGCCAGCAGCTTGGAGGGACTCAAGAGCTCTGGAAACACCATATATTTT. V usage is TRBV11-1 and J usage is TRBJ1-3; possible D gene TRBD1, 5 bases. Germline V gene sequence: CDR1 SGHAT, CDR2 FQDESV (reference sequence). Trimming removed 3 bases at V and 0 bases at J, with 15 bases between. There are 17 residues in the CDR3.

The chain employs TRBV4-1 and TRBJ1-5, with 7 bases fitting TRBD1. This CDR3 contains 16 residues. From germline, CDR1 is MGHRA and CDR2 YSYEKL. V shed 0 bases, J shed 2 bases, and the junction held 4 bases outside the gene matches. This CDR3 reads CASSQDVGQGNQPQHF. The CDR3 DNA reads as TGCGCCAGCAGCCAAGACGTCGGACAGGGCAATCAGCCCCAGCATTTT.

The chain joins TRBV4-2 to TRBJ2-1, with 13 bases identical to TRBD2. The junction had 7 bases not matched to a gene; V was cut back by 3 bases and J by 8 bases. This CDR3 region has 16 residues. From germline, CDR1 is LGHNA and CDR2 YNFKEQ. CDR3 loop: CASSQVLAGGHDEQFF. The CDR3 DNA sequence: TGTGCCAGCAGCCAGGTACTAGCGGGGGGGCACGATGAGCAGTTCTTC.

This clonotype turned up a few times. As DNA, the CDR3 is TGTGCCAGCAGCCAAGACGGGACAGGGGAGGCCAATGAGCAGTTCTTC. This encodes CASSQDGTGEANEQFF. This chain links TRBV4-2 with TRBJ2-1; 10 bases align to TRBD1. Germline V gene data show CDR1 as LGHNA and CDR2 as YNFKEQ. The trim removed 0 bases at V and 6 bases at J, leaving 5 bases unmatched. This CDR3 contains 16 residues.

This clonotype was picked up a small number of times. The chain links TRBV28 to TRBJ2-7; D call uncertain. The V gene lost 6 bases and the J gene lost 2 bases, with 14 bases spanning the gap. The CDR3 covers 14 residues. Germline V gene data show CDR1 as MDHEN and CDR2 as SYDVKM. DNA of the CDR3: TGTGCCAGCAGACGAAGTTTCGGCGCCTACGAGCAGTACTTC. This gives the protein CASRRSFGAYEQYF.

This clonotype was seen many times. The V call is TRBV7-2, the J call TRBJ2-5; possibly TRBD1 for D (6 bases). The CDR3 is 13 amino acids. V lost 1 base to trimming and J lost 4 bases, with 7 bases between them. The V gene's germline CDR1 is SGHTA and CDR2 FQGNSA. The CDR3 protein is CASSLDRAETQYF. The DNA of the CDR3 is TGTGCCAGCAGCTTAGACAGGGCAGAGACCCAGTACTTC.

The chain has TRBV20-1 and TRBJ2-3; 9 bases map to TRBD1. The CDR3 has 18 residues. Germline assignment: CDR1 DFQATT and CDR2 SNEGSKA (reference sequence). Germline trimming cut 6 bases from V and 0 bases from J; bases unmatched to any gene: 16. The chain's CDR3 is CSAAGTGTKVASTDTQYF. Written as DNA, the CDR3 is TGCAGTGCCGCCGGGACAGGGACTAAGGTTGCTAGCACAGATACGCAGTATTTT.

This clonotype occurred many times. The chain has TRBV7-9 and TRBJ1-4; tentative D call: TRBD1 (5 bases). Germline V gene data show CDR1 as SEHNR and CDR2 as FQNEAQ (reference sequence). The V end was cut by 2 bases, the J end by 4 bases, with 8 bases between. The CDR3 extends over 14 amino acids. CDR3: CASSLRGINEKLFF. The CDR3 coding sequence is TGTGCCAGCAGCTTACGGGGGATTAATGAAAAACTGTTTTTT.

This clonotype was seen repeatedly, ten times or more. The V and J genes are TRBV29-1 and TRBJ2-2; D is uncertain. This CDR3 is 14 amino acids long. V dropped 2 bases and J dropped 8 bases, with 15 bases sitting between them. Germline CDR1 and CDR2: SQVTM and ANQGSEA. The CDR3 sequence is CSVERLGRSGELFF. CDR3 nucleotide sequence: TGCAGCGTTGAAAGATTAGGGCGATCTGGGGAGCTGTTTTTT.

This clonotype has just a few counts. At one boundary the junction diverges from the germline segment, which might be a read error. The chain links TRBV4-1 to TRBJ2-3; 8 positions agree with TRBD1. The CDR3 has 14 residues. The germline V gene encodes CDR1 MGHRA and CDR2 YSYEKL. The CDR3 region is CASSLPLSGTGLNF. DNA of the CDR3: TGCGCCAGCAGCCTCCCACTTTCCGGGACAGGTCTAAATTTT.

The chain joins TRBV25-1 to TRBJ2-1; TRBD1 aligns across 8 bases. The V segment lost 5 bases and the J segment 9 bases; nucleotides outside the gene matches: 12. CDR3 length equals 15 residues. Germline CDR1 and CDR2: MGHDK and SYGVNS. The CDR3 DNA sequence: TGTGCCAGCAGTTACGGGACAGGTTTATTTGGTGAGCAGTTCTTC. It is translated as CASSYGTGLFGEQFF.

This clonotype showed up many times. The chain carries TRBV7-9 and TRBJ1-5; a possible D gene is TRBD1 (6 bases). Between the trimmed V and J ends, which lost 3 bases and 3 bases, there was a span of 12 bases. The CDR3 extends over 15 amino acids. The V gene's germline CDR1 is SEHNR and CDR2 FQNEAQ (reference sequence). In DNA, the CDR3 is TGTGCCAGCAGCTTGGGGGACACTTACAATCAGCCCCAGCATTTT. It is translated as CASSLGDTYNQPQHF.

The chain uses TRBV29-1 and TRBJ2-3; no firm D call. V was trimmed by 4 bases and J by 6 bases, leaving 8 bases between them. Germline-derived CDR1 and CDR2 are SQVTM and ANQGSEA. The CDR3 contains 11 residues. CDR3 loop: CSVGWQDTQYF. The CDR3 DNA reads TGCAGCGTTGGGTGGCAGGATACGCAGTATTTT.

With regard to this clonotype: A much larger clonotype is one base distant, so this may be a read error. The V gene is TRBV3-1, the J gene TRBJ1-2; weak D call: TRBD1 (5 bases). V was shortened by 1 base and J by 7 bases, with 19 bases between the two germline ends. CDR1 is LGHDT, CDR2 YNNKEL, per germline (reference sequence). The CDR3 contains 16 residues. The CDR3 protein is CASSQVSVIRGSGYTF. In DNA, the CDR3 is TGTGCCAGCAGCCAAGTCTCGGTCATTCGGGGGTCTGGCTACACCTTC.

The V and J genes are TRBV20-1 and TRBJ2-2, with D maybe TRBD2 (5 bases). The CDR3 covers 12 residues. Trimming cost V 6 bases and J 3 bases, with 8 bases left between them. Germline values: CDR1 DFQATT, CDR2 SNEGSKA (reference sequence). The CDR3 DNA reads TGCAGTGCCCGGGGAGACACCGGGGAGCTGTTTTTT. It translates to CSARGDTGELFF.

The chain joins TRBV20-1 to TRBJ2-3; the match to TRBD2 covers 8 bases. The CDR3 consists of 16 residues. After removal of 1 base from V and 8 bases from J, the junction contained 14 bases not matched to a gene. Germline V CDR1 and CDR2: DFQATT, SNEGSKA (reference sequence). Here the CDR3 reads CSARGPAGASGVTQYF. The CDR3 DNA is TGCAGTGCTAGAGGGCCAGCGGGGGCCTCCGGGGTTACGCAGTATTTT.

This clonotype was observed a few times. The V gene is TRBV4-1, the J gene TRBJ2-2; D unclear. The ends were cut back, 0 bases at V and 7 bases at J, with 9 bases in the middle. Per germline, CDR1 MGHRA and CDR2 YSYEKL. The CDR3 length is 14 residues. CDR3 amino acids: CASSQDLMGGELFF. The CDR3, as DNA: TGCGCCAGCAGCCAAGACTTAATGGGCGGGGAGCTGTTTTTT.